This T cell receptor beta chain emerged from a study of OX40 agonist ivuxolimab in advanced cancers. Overall study context: Under the entry rules, prior anti-PD-1, anti-PD-L1 or anti-CTLA-4 therapy was allowed, and about 40% had some.

Sequencing used immunoSEQ multiplex PCR; TCRdb keeps in-frame clones, though not all of them. The sample consists of around 79,000 clones, roughly 85% of them appearing once. A note on this clone: The target antigen is unknown.

CDR3 length equals 14 residues. The germline V gene encodes CDR1 SGHRS and CDR2 YFSETQ. V lost 1 base and J 5 bases, leaving 12 bases between the germline ends. General study results and limits: Clonal expansion was among the lowest in partial responders at 0.1-3.0 mg/kg, especially CD8+.

The specimen was CD4+ or CD8+ T cells sorted from blood, collected in a trial of the OX40 agonist ivuxolimab. The receptor was isolated from an adult with an advanced solid tumor such as melanoma, head and neck, liver or kidney cancer. The genes are TRBV5-1 and TRBJ1-1; unclear D gene. CDR3 amino acids: CASSLNMGRTEAFF. The CDR3 region has the DNA TGCGCCAGCAGCTTGAATATGGGGAGGACTGAAGCTTTCTTT. Looking up the rest from reference TRBV5-1 and TRBJ1-1 gives the full variable domain: KAGVTQTPRYLIKTRGQQVTLSCSPISGHRSVSWYQQTPGQGLQFLFEYFSETQRNKGNFPGRFSGRQFSNSRSEMNVSTLELGDSALYLCASSLNMGRTEAFFGQGTRLTVV.